This section outlines one T cell receptor beta chain sequence together with its context. Its specificity is unknown. From germline, CDR1 is MNHEY and CDR2 SVGAGI. V lost 9 bases to trimming and J lost 8 bases; unmatched junction nucleotides: 9. The CDR3 runs to 13 residues. This sample stems from a study of cytomegalovirus exposure and HLA in healthy donors. The PCR made use of 60 Vbeta and 13 Jbeta primers. This table comes from immunoSEQ multiplex PCR, and its TCRdb copy is limited to in-frame clones, with some not included. The sample consists of some 80,000 clones, around 76% of them appearing once. The study, taken as a whole, reports: Rarity held for most TCR sequences, but there were some public TCRs that occurred in many donors.

The TCR comes from a young man in good health and CMV-seropositive. V usage is TRBV6-5 and J usage is TRBJ1-4; 7 bases agree with TRBD1. Input material: PBMCs. CDR3 nucleotide sequence: TGTGCCAGTACACAGGGGAGTGGGGAAAAACTGTTTTTT. Amino acids: CASTQGSGEKLFF.